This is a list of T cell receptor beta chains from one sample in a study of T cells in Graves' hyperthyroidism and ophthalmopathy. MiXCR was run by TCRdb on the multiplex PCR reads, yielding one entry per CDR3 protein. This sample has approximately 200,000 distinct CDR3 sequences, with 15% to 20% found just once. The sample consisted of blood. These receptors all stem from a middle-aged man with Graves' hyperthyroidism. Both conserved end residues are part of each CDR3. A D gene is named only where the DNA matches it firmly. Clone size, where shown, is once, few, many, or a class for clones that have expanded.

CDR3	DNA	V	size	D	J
CSARRETQYF	TGCAGTGCTAGGCGCGAGACCCAGTACTTC	TRBV20-1	many	NA	TRBJ2-5
CAWNGGQSNQPQHF	TGTGCCTGGAATGGGGGACAGAGCAATCAGCCCCAGCATTTT	TRBV30	many	TRBD1	TRBJ1-5
CASRTSGGTGTQYF	TGTGCCAGCAGGACTAGCGGCGGCACAGGTACGCAGTATTTT	TRBV7-9	many	TRBD2	TRBJ2-3
CASSWGLAGESTDTQYF	TGTGCCAGCAGCTGGGGACTAGCGGGGGAGAGCACAGATACGCAGTATTTT	TRBV7-9	NA	TRBD2	TRBJ2-3
CSAYARTGVGNTIYF	TGCAGTGCCTACGCCCGGACAGGGGTAGGAAACACCATATATTTT	TRBV20-1	many	TRBD1	TRBJ1-3
CASRTLAEETQYF	TGTGCCAGCAGGACCCTAGCGGAAGAGACCCAGTACTTC	TRBV12-3/TRBV12-4	NA	TRBD2	TRBJ2-5
CASSRAGAGKETQYF	TGTGCCAGCAGCCGCGCAGGAGCGGGGAAGGAGACCCAGTACTTC	TRBV14	once	TRBD2	TRBJ2-5
CASSLGTSGGYNEQFF	TGCGCCAGCAGCCTCGGGACTAGCGGGGGGTACAATGAGCAGTTCTTC	TRBV5-1	many	TRBD2	TRBJ2-1
CASSSGPILNHNEQFF	TGTGCCAGCAGCTCCGGACCGATACTTAACCACAATGAGCAGTTCTTC	TRBV7-8	many	NA	TRBJ2-1
CASSPGTSGGPYEQYF	TGTGCCAGCTCACCGGGGACTAGCGGGGGACCGTACGAGCAGTACTTC	TRBV18	NA	TRBD2	TRBJ2-7
CASSNAVGQARSSYEQYF	TGTGCCAGCAGTAACGCCGTGGGACAGGCCAGGAGCTCCTACGAGCAGTACTTC	TRBV6-2/TRBV6-3	few	TRBD1	TRBJ2-7
CASSLGLSTDTQYF	TGCGCCAGCAGCTTGGGACTAAGCACAGATACGCAGTATTTT	TRBV5-1	many	NA	TRBJ2-3
CASSVAEDDYEQYF	TGTGCCAGCAGCGTAGCAGAGGACGACTACGAGCAGTACTTC	TRBV9	many	NA	TRBJ2-7
CASSQLGHSQETQYF	TGCGCCAGCAGCCAACTAGGGCATTCCCAAGAGACCCAGTACTTC	TRBV7-2	NA	NA	TRBJ2-5
CSVLPYGTEAFF	TGCAGCGTCCTTCCCTATGGCACTGAAGCTTTCTTT	TRBV29-1	NA	NA	TRBJ1-1
CASSYSMGGLFF	TGTGCCAGCAGTTACTCGATGGGGGGGCTGTTCTTC	TRBV6-5	NA	NA	TRBJ2-1
CASSTGGADTQYF	TGCGCCAGCAGCACGGGGGGGGCAGATACGCAGTATTTT	TRBV5-1	NA	TRBD2	TRBJ2-3
CASSLFSGAAYEQYF	TGTGCCAGCAGTTTATTCTCAGGGGCCGCTTACGAGCAGTACTTC	TRBV6-1	NA	NA	TRBJ2-7
CASSLEQGNSPLHF	TGCGCCAGCAGCTTGGAACAGGGTAATTCACCCCTCCACTTT	TRBV5-1	many	NA	TRBJ1-6
CASRGSGTGGALHF	TGTGCCAGCCGGGGGTCCGGGACCGGAGGAGCCCTCCACTTT	TRBV19	few	NA	TRBJ1-6
CASSFVDGNYEQYF	TGTGCCAGCAGCTTCGTGGACGGCAACTACGAGCAGTACTTC	TRBV11-2	NA	NA	TRBJ2-7
CASSLLAGNYNEQFF	TGCGCCAGCAGCTTGCTAGCGGGGAACTACAATGAGCAGTTCTTC	TRBV5-1	many	TRBD2	TRBJ2-1
CASSEGQNQETQYF	TGTGCCAGCAGTGAGGGACAAAACCAAGAGACCCAGTACTTC	TRBV2	many	NA	TRBJ2-5
CASSFAGYNEQFF	TGTGCCAGCAGTTTTGCTGGATACAATGAGCAGTTCTTC	TRBV27	NA	NA	TRBJ2-1
CASSQFFRSEQYF	TGTGCCAGCAGCCAATTTTTTCGGTCCGAGCAGTACTTC	TRBV14	many	NA	TRBJ2-7
CASSGAGGAGSNTQYF	TGTGCCAGCAGTGGGGCAGGGGGGGCAGGGTCGAATACGCAGTATTTT	TRBV2	NA	NA	TRBJ2-3
CSASKTSGATDTQYF	TGCAGTGCTTCCAAGACTAGCGGGGCCACAGATACGCAGTATTTT	TRBV20-1	NA	TRBD2	TRBJ2-3